Presented here are 27 T cell receptor beta chains from one specimen sequenced in a study of radiotherapy plus CTLA-4 blockade in lung cancer. Repertoires were generated with immunoSEQ multiplex PCR, while TCRdb's copy carries only in-frame clones and drops some. The sample includes about 94,000 clones, roughly four fifths seen only once; the top ten take roughly a quarter. This material consisted of peripheral blood, taken from a patient treated with radiotherapy plus ipilimumab. The receptors shown here come from a human donor with non-small cell lung cancer that progressed on radiotherapy plus ipilimumab.

In DNA form, the CDR3 reads TGTGCCAGCAAGGCGCTAGCGGGTGGAACCGGGGAGCTGTTTTTT. Its protein product is CASKALAGGTGELFF. This chain joins TRBV6-5 and TRBJ2-2; 8 bases are a match to TRBD2. CDR1 and CDR2 (germline): MNHEY, SVGAGI. The CDR3 extends over 15 amino acids. The junction had 9 bases not matched to a gene; V was cut back by 7 bases and J by 5 bases.

The CDR3 sequence is CASSLGGTGLYGYTF. The CDR3 nucleotides read TGTGCCAGCAGCTTGGGTGGGACAGGCCTCTATGGCTACACCTTC. This rearrangement joins TRBV5-4 to TRBJ1-2; 8 bases match TRBD1. The length of the CDR3 is 15 residues. CDR1 and CDR2 from the germline V gene are SGHNT and YYREEE (reference sequence). Trimming at V came to 0 bases and at J to 4 bases, leaving 5 bases not matched to a gene.

This chain links TRBV5-8 with TRBJ1-2, with 10 bases lining up with TRBD1. Germline V CDR1 and CDR2: SGHTS, YDEGEE. The CDR3 contains 15 residues. With 2 bases clipped from V and 2 bases from J, the junction kept 3 bases outside the gene matches. CDR3 loop: CASSFDRGPNYGYTF. The DNA of the CDR3 is TGTGCCAGCAGCTTTGACAGGGGGCCGAACTATGGCTACACCTTC.

The CDR3 DNA is TGTGCCAGCAGCACGGCAGGTTACACTGAAGCTTTCTTT. This codes for CASSTAGYTEAFF. This chain uses TRBV7-8 with TRBJ1-1; no clear D gene. The CDR3 has 13 amino acids. Per germline, CDR1 SGHVS and CDR2 FQNEAQ. The V end lost 5 bases, the J end lost 3 bases, and 10 bases lay between the germline ends.

Regarding this clone: One end of the junction is discordant with germline, which a read error may explain. The chain links TRBV6-1 to TRBJ2-1, with D tentatively TRBD1 (6 bases). In germline, CDR1 is MNHNS, CDR2 SASEGT. The CDR3 runs to 15 residues. In DNA, the CDR3 is TGTGCCAGCAATGAAGGGGGAGCCCGCTGGAATGAGCAGTTCTTC. Translating gives CASNEGGARWNEQFF.

The genes are TRBV2 and TRBJ1-1, with D perhaps matching TRBD1 (5 bases). This CDR3 has 14 amino acids. The germline V gene has CDR1 SNHLY and CDR2 FYNNEI. V lost 6 bases to trimming and J lost 1 base, with 12 bases between them. In nucleotides, the CDR3 is TGTGCCAGCAGAACCCTCGGGGGGAACACTGAAGCTTTCTTT. Translation: CASRTLGGNTEAFF.

This clone turned up a few times. The chain combines TRBV7-8 with TRBJ2-1, with D maybe TRBD1 (6 bases). The CDR3 covers 16 residues. CDR1 SGHVS and CDR2 FQNEAQ come from the germline V gene. The ends were cut back, 1 base at V and 2 bases at J, with 12 bases in the middle. CDR3 sequence (DNA): TGTGCCAGCAGCTTAGAGGGGGAGATCGCCTACAATGAGCAGTTCTTC. Amino acid sequence: CASSLEGEIAYNEQFF.

The chain uses TRBV4-2 and TRBJ2-1; D is unresolved. V was pared by 0 bases and J by 3 bases, with 12 bases between. In germline, CDR1 is LGHNA, CDR2 YNFKEQ. The CDR3 contains 16 residues. As DNA, the CDR3 is TGTGCCAGCAGCCAAGATAGAGGACCAGTCTACAATGAGCAGTTCTTC. It is translated as CASSQDRGPVYNEQFF.

V gene TRBV6-5 combines with J gene TRBJ2-2; D gene ambiguous. Between the trimmed V and J ends, which lost 8 bases and 6 bases, there was a span of 7 bases. There are 11 residues in the CDR3. Germline loops: CDR1 MNHEY, CDR2 SVGAGI. The chain's CDR3 is CASGSPGELFF. The CDR3 coding sequence is TGTGCCAGCGGAAGCCCCGGGGAGCTGTTTTTT.

V usage is TRBV5-1 and J usage is TRBJ2-5; 10 bases are shared with TRBD2. V dropped 0 bases and J dropped 5; count of bases not matched to a gene: 7. CDR1 is SGHRS, CDR2 YFSETQ, per germline. The CDR3 has 16 residues. CDR3 coding DNA: TGCGCCAGCAGCTTGGAGCTAGCGGGAGCGGAGGAGACCCAGTACTTC. It specifies CASSLELAGAEETQYF.

This clone was counted a few times. The rearrangement uses TRBV5-1 and TRBJ1-4; D is unclear. This CDR3 is 15 amino acids long. Between the trimmed V and J ends, which lost 5 bases and 8 bases, there was a span of 19 bases. The germline V gene has CDR1 SGHRS and CDR2 YFSETQ. CDR3 DNA: TGCGCCAGCAGAGCGGGTTTGGGAGCATCCGAAAAACTGTTTTTT. Its translation: CASRAGLGASEKLFF.

The chain carries TRBV2 and TRBJ2-1, with D perhaps TRBD2 (7 bases). The ends were cut back, 5 bases at V and 7 bases at J, with 33 bases in the middle. This CDR3 is built from 20 residues. Germline-derived CDR1 and CDR2 are SNHLY and FYNNEI. The CDR3 coding sequence is TGTGCCAGCAGTCCTCGGGGGGCGGAGGCGGGACGAATATACAAGAATGAGCAGTTCTTC. Translated: CASSPRGAEAGRIYKNEQFF.

This clone was seen just once. The gene calls are TRBV27 and TRBJ2-2; TRBD2 aligns across 9 bases. CDR1 is MNHEY, CDR2 SMNVEV, per germline (reference sequence). The CDR3 sequence is 14 residues long. The junction had 1 base not matched to a gene; V was cut back by 6 bases and J by 2 bases. This chain's CDR3 is CASRGLANTGELFF. In DNA form, the CDR3 reads TGTGCCAGCAGGGGACTAGCAAACACCGGGGAGCTGTTTTTT.

The rearrangement joins TRBV6-1 to TRBJ1-2; TRBD1 agrees at 12 bases. Losses at the gene ends were 6 bases for V and 11 bases for J; bases not matched to a gene: 10. This CDR3 contains 14 residues. Germline-derived CDR1 and CDR2 are MNHNS and SASEGT. CDR3 in amino acids: CASRAGTGGDRYTF. The DNA of the CDR3 is TGTGCCAGCAGGGCCGGGACAGGGGGCGATCGGTACACCTTC.

For the CDR3, the DNA is TGTGCCAGCAGTTTACGGAGGGGGCGCCGGGATCAGCCCCAGCATTTT. Its translation: CASSLRRGRRDQPQHF. The J gene is TRBJ1-5, the V gene TRBV28; TRBD1 aligns across 7 bases. V shed 2 bases and J 5 bases; nucleotides not matched to a gene: 9. Germline CDR1 reads MDHEN; CDR2 reads SYDVKM. The CDR3 is made up of 16 amino acids.

CDR3 sequence reads: CASSLVGSDTQYF. In nucleotides, the CDR3 is TGTGCCAGCAGTTTAGTTGGCTCAGATACGCAGTATTTT. This rearrangement joins TRBV27 to TRBJ2-3; no clear D. Germline V gene sequence: CDR1 MNHEY, CDR2 SMNVEV (reference sequence). V was shortened by 2 bases and J by 4 bases, with 7 bases between the two germline ends. The CDR3 has 13 amino acids.

V usage is TRBV4-1 and J usage is TRBJ1-2; the D gene is possibly TRBD1 (6 bases). CDR1 and CDR2 (germline): MGHRA, YSYEKL. The CDR3 sequence is 15 residues long. Trimming took 0 bases from V and 3 from J, leaving 11 bases between them. CDR3 in DNA: TGCGCCAGCAGCCAAGAGGGGACACACTACTATGGCTACACCTTC. It specifies CASSQEGTHYYGYTF.

The sample holds one count of this clone. Other DNA sequences in this specimen translate into the identical CDR3. V is TRBV5-1 and J is TRBJ2-2; D remains ambiguous. The CDR3 totals 13 residues. Germline lookup yields CDR1 SGHRS and CDR2 YFSETQ. V lost 5 bases to trimming and J lost 1 base, with 6 bases between them. This CDR3 reads CASSLGNTGELFF. The DNA of the CDR3 is TGCGCCAGCAGTCTGGGGAACACCGGGGAGCTGTTTTTT.

The chain carries TRBV29-1 and TRBJ1-5; D is uncertain. The germline V gene encodes CDR1 SQVTM and CDR2 ANQGSEA. The CDR3 loop spans 13 amino acids. Deletions cut 4 bases from V and 15 bases from J, with 22 bases between. In DNA form, the CDR3 reads TGCAGCGTTGTCTTTACGGCAGGCGGTACTCGGCATTTT. Amino acids: CSVVFTAGGTRHF.

This clone turned up a few times. CDR3 loop: CASSSSPESYEQYV. The CDR3 nucleotides are TGTGCCAGCAGCTCTTCCCCGGAGTCCTACGAGCAGTACGTC. This chain links TRBV12-1 with TRBJ2-7; the DNA was not used to check the table's D call, TRBD2. TRBV12-1 is marked as a pseudogene. This CDR3 has 14 amino acids.

The chain carries TRBV10-2 and TRBJ2-7, with D hard to call. The germline V gene has CDR1 WSHSY and CDR2 SAAADI. The CDR3 has 13 residues. V lost 0 bases to trimming and J lost 3 bases, with 6 bases between them. The CDR3 sequence is CASSESGVYEQYV. The CDR3 nucleotides are TGCGCCAGCAGTGAGTCGGGCGTCTACGAGCAGTACGTC.

This clone is labeled medium-sized (0.01 to 0.1%). V usage is TRBV9 and J usage is TRBJ2-7, with D possibly being TRBD2 (5 bases). Germline-derived CDR1 and CDR2 are SGDLS and YYNGEE. Trimming left V 4 bases short and J 0 bases short, with 8 bases between. The CDR3 sequence is 13 residues long. The CDR3 DNA is TGTGCCAGCAGCCGGACTGACTCCTACGAGCAGTACTTC. Its protein is CASSRTDSYEQYF.

The chain recombines TRBV29-1 with TRBJ1-1; D not resolved. This CDR3 comprises 13 residues. Germline CDR1 is SQVTM and CDR2 is ANQGSEA. Trimming left V 4 bases short and J 0 bases short, with 9 bases between. The CDR3 spells CSVGRHMNTEAFF. CDR3 sequence (DNA): TGCAGCGTTGGCAGACACATGAACACTGAAGCTTTCTTT. Using reference TRBV29-1 and TRBJ1-1 for the parts outside the CDR3, the full variable domain is SAVISQKPSRDICQRGTSLTIQCQVDSQVTMMFWYRQQPGQSLTLIATANQGSEATYESGFVIDKFPISRPNLTFSTLTVSNMSPEDSSIYLCSVGRHMNTEAFFGQGTRLTVV.

CDR3 sequence reads: CSVEGATNEKLFF. The CDR3 nucleotides are TGCAGCGTTGAGGGGGCAACTAATGAAAAACTGTTTTTT. The chain links TRBV29-1 to TRBJ1-4, with D tentatively TRBD1 (5 bases). The germline V gene has CDR1 SQVTM and CDR2 ANQGSEA. V was cut by 3 bases and J by 0 bases, with 5 bases left in between. The CDR3 runs to 13 residues.

In nucleotides, the CDR3 is TGTGCCAGCAGCTTAGGGGGGGCGAAGCAGCCCCAGCATTTT. This encodes CASSLGGAKQPQHF. This chain links TRBV7-9 with TRBJ1-5; maybe TRBD1 (6 bases). This CDR3 contains 14 residues. V shed 1 base and J shed 7 bases, with 11 bases lying between them. Germline CDR1 reads SEHNR; CDR2 reads FQNEAQ (reference sequence).

This chain links TRBV5-1 with TRBJ2-1, with 12 bases that match TRBD2. This CDR3 has 15 amino acids. Germline V gene data show CDR1 as SGHRS and CDR2 as YFSETQ. The junction had 4 bases not matched to a gene; V was cut back by 2 bases and J by 7 bases. The CDR3 reads CASSFETSGRNEQFF. CDR3 in DNA: TGCGCCAGCAGCTTTGAGACTAGCGGGAGAAATGAGCAGTTCTTC. Complete variable domain (other parts from reference TRBV5-1 and TRBJ2-1): KAGVTQTPRYLIKTRGQQVTLSCSPISGHRSVSWYQQTPGQGLQFLFEYFSETQRNKGNFPGRFSGRQFSNSRSEMNVSTLELGDSALYLCASSFETSGRNEQFFGPGTRLTVL.

The rearrangement links TRBV6-1 to TRBJ1-2, with D maybe TRBD1 (5 bases). The germline gives CDR1 MNHNS, CDR2 SASEGT. This CDR3 is built from 13 residues. Between the trimmed V and J ends, which lost 5 bases and 4 bases, there was a span of 11 bases. CDR3 region: CASSNPDSYGYTF. In DNA form, the CDR3 reads TGTGCCAGCAGTAATCCCGACAGCTATGGCTACACCTTC.